The TCR beta chain under discussion was sequenced for a study of blood T cell repertoires in COVID-19. As for the study in general: The United States, Italy and Spain provided the acute and convalescent COVID-19 samples.

Participants spanned ages roughly 18 to 95 years and resided in 20 to 30 US areas. Cohorts were assigned according to the clinical history that participants reported. Original processing methods: Nucleated cell number was recorded as an estimate derived from reference gene primer amplification. Data came from immunoSEQ multiplex PCR; TCRdb stores just in-frame clones and leaves some out. The DNA was the basis for D and trimming; V, J and clone size are from that table. The data show some 18,000 clones, around 88% seen once. The sample consisted of PBMCs or T cells enriched from blood (not recorded which). This TCR was recovered from a woman aged 25-40 years who had recovered from COVID-19.

The DNA of the CDR3 is TGTGCCAGTAGTATAACTAGCGGGGGCCGGGGCTACAATGAGCAGTTCTTC. Encoded protein: CASSITSGGRGYNEQFF. The V call is TRBV19, the J call TRBJ2-1; TRBD2 aligns across 11 bases. Germline trimming cut 2 bases from V and 3 bases from J; bases unmatched to any gene: 6. CDR3 length: 17 amino acids. Germline loops: CDR1 LNHDA, CDR2 SQIVND (reference sequence). The full variable domain, rest sourced from reference TRBV19 and TRBJ2-1, is DGGITQSPKYLFRKEGQNVTLSCEQNLNHDAMYWYRQDPGQGLRLIYYSQIVNDFQKGDIAEGYSVSREKKESFPLTVTSAQKNPTAFYLCASSITSGGRGYNEQFFGPGTRLTVL.